Presented here are 14 T cell receptor beta chains from one specimen sequenced in a study of blood T cell repertoires in COVID-19. Sequenced by immunoSEQ multiplex PCR; TCRdb stores in-frame clones only, minus some. The sample consists of 280,000 or so clones, around nine tenths of them appearing once. The sample was peripheral blood. These receptors were taken from a woman aged 55-70 years with acute or convalescent COVID-19.

This sequence joins TRBV7-2 and TRBJ1-6; possible D gene TRBD1, 5 bases. Germline-derived CDR1 and CDR2 are SGHTA and FQGNSA. The germline V and J ends were trimmed by 6 bases and 8 bases, with 17 bases remaining between them. The CDR3 is 15 amino acids. CDR3 residues: CASRTWGELDSPLHF. The CDR3, as DNA: TGTGCCAGCAGGACTTGGGGGGAACTTGATTCACCCCTCCACTTT. The variable domain in full, with the rest retrieved from reference TRBV7-2 and TRBJ1-6, is GAGVSQSPSNKVTEKGKDVELRCDPISGHTALYWYRQSLGQGLEFLIYFQGNSAPDKSGLPSDRFSAERTGGSVSTLTIQRTQQEDSAVYLCASRTWGELDSPLHFGNGTRLTVT.

Turning to this clone: The same CDR3 is also encoded by other DNA sequences in this sample. The V gene is TRBV7-3, the J gene TRBJ2-5; possibly TRBD1 for D (6 bases). The CDR3 sequence is 14 residues long. CDR1 and CDR2 (germline): SGHTA, FQGTGA. V lost 1 base, J lost 3 bases, and 9 bases lay in between. CDR3 loop: CASSLIPGEETQYF. The CDR3 region has the DNA TGTGCCAGCAGCTTAATTCCAGGGGAAGAGACCCAGTACTTC.

This clone was found once. The chain links TRBV6-5 to TRBJ1-2; 7 bases match TRBD1. V shed 5 bases, J shed 0 bases, and the junction held 3 bases outside the gene matches. The germline CDR1 and CDR2 sequences are MNHEY and SVGAGI. The CDR3 is made up of 14 amino acids. The CDR3 nucleotides are TGTGCCAGCAGTCGACAGGGTACTAACTATGGCTACACCTTC. This gives the protein CASSRQGTNYGYTF.

The rearrangement links TRBV28 to TRBJ1-1; 7 nucleotides match TRBD1. The CDR3 has 13 residues. Germline CDR1 reads MDHEN; CDR2 reads SYDVKM. V gave up 5 bases and J gave up 3 bases; unmatched junction bases: 3. The CDR3 coding sequence is TGTGCCAGCAGTAAGGGGGCTGACACTGAAGCTTTCTTT. Its translation: CASSKGADTEAFF.

Written as DNA, the CDR3 is TGTGCCAGCAGTTATATGGTAGCGGGAGAGCAGTACTTC. Residues: CASSYMVAGEQYF. The chain recombines TRBV6-5 with TRBJ2-7, with TRBD2 matching 8 bases. Germline values: CDR1 MNHEY, CDR2 SVGAGI. The V gene end was trimmed by 3 bases and the J gene end by 7 bases; junction bases not matched to a gene: 5. The CDR3 spans 13 residues.

The rearrangement uses TRBV6-2 or TRBV6-3 and TRBJ2-7; no definite D call. V was clipped by 0 bases and J by 0 bases, with 15 bases between them. The CDR3 runs to 17 residues. Looked up from germline, CDR1 is MNHEY and CDR2 is SVGEGT. DNA for the CDR3: TGTGCCAGCAGTTACTCGCATGAGCGATTCCTCTCCTACGAGCAGTACTTC. It encodes CASSYSHERFLSYEQYF.

A note on this clone: Additional DNA sequences in this sample encode the identical CDR3. V gene TRBV4-1 combines with J gene TRBJ1-5; 10 bases match TRBD1. V shed 3 bases, J shed 4 bases, and the junction held 3 bases outside the gene matches. The V gene's germline CDR1 is MGHRA and CDR2 YSYEKL. This CDR3 spans 15 amino acids. CDR3 in amino acids: CASSQVGQGNQPQHF. The CDR3 nucleotides read TGCGCCAGCAGCCAGGTGGGACAGGGGAATCAGCCCCAGCATTTT.

This chain joins TRBV7-6 and TRBJ2-3; a possible D gene is TRBD2 (6 bases). The CDR3 runs 16 residues. Deletions cut 3 bases from V and 1 base from J, with 14 bases between. The V gene's germline CDR1 is SGHVS and CDR2 FNYEAQ. CDR3 sequence (DNA): TGTGCCAGCAGCTTTCCGACTAGGGTCGGCACAGATACGCAGTATTTT. It yields the protein CASSFPTRVGTDTQYF. Looking up the rest from reference TRBV7-6 and TRBJ2-3 gives the full variable domain: GAGVSQSPRYKVTKRGQDVALRCDPISGHVSLYWYRQALGQGPEFLTYFNYEAQQDKSGLPNDRFSAERPEGSISTLTIQRTEQRDSAMYRCASSFPTRVGTDTQYFGPGTRLTVL.

In regard to this clone: Other DNA sequences within the sample encode an identical CDR3. The rearrangement uses TRBV6-2 or TRBV6-3 and TRBJ1-5, with D perhaps TRBD1 (5 bases). The germline V gene has CDR1 MNHEY and CDR2 SVGEGT. V lost 0 bases and J 2 bases, leaving 5 bases between the germline ends. This CDR3 is 14 amino acids long. The CDR3 DNA follows: TGTGCCAGCAGTTACTCAGGGGGCAATCAGCCCCAGCATTTT. It codes for CASSYSGGNQPQHF.

The chain uses TRBV30 and TRBJ2-2; TRBD2 matches 12 bases. CDR3 length: 15 residues. CDR1 is GTSNPN and CDR2 is SVGIG in the germline V gene (reference sequence). V was pared by 8 bases and J by 2 bases, with 6 bases of the junction left unmatched. The CDR3 DNA follows: TGTGCCAGTCTAGCGGGAGGGCAAAACACCGGGGAGCTGTTTTTT. It is translated as CASLAGGQNTGELFF.

The CDR3 sequence: CASSDIPHGTGVRVVVPPYEQYF. The CDR3 coding sequence is TGTGCCAGCAGTGACATTCCCCATGGGACAGGGGTTAGGGTCGTCGTCCCTCCCTACGAGCAGTACTTC. This rearrangement joins TRBV6-4 to TRBJ2-7, with 10 bases matching TRBD1. This CDR3 contains 23 residues. In germline, CDR1 is MRHNA, CDR2 SNTAGT. V shed 2 bases and J 2 bases; nucleotides not matched to a gene: 27.

The chain is built from TRBV9 and TRBJ1-3, with D uncertain. The CDR3 has 15 residues. The germline gives CDR1 SGDLS, CDR2 YYNGEE. V was shortened by 4 bases and J by 0 bases, with 11 bases between the two germline ends. CDR3 sequence: CASSPGMGSGNTIYF. CDR3 coding DNA: TGTGCCAGCAGCCCCGGGATGGGCTCTGGAAACACCATATATTTT.

V gene TRBV19 combines with J gene TRBJ1-1; 10 bases are shared with TRBD1. CDR1 LNHDA and CDR2 SQIVND come from the germline V gene (reference sequence). The CDR3 runs to 15 residues. J lost 4 bases, V lost 5 bases, and 7 bases had no gene match. The CDR3 is CASSRRTGGSTEAFF. Here the CDR3 DNA reads TGTGCCAGTAGTCGACGGACAGGGGGTTCCACTGAAGCTTTCTTT.

J is TRBJ1-2 and V is TRBV19; D not resolved. This CDR3 has 14 amino acids. In germline, CDR1 is LNHDA, CDR2 SQIVND (reference sequence). The ends were cut back, 4 bases at V and 7 bases at J, with 16 bases in the middle. The CDR3 coding sequence is TGTGCCAGTAGTAGCCCACAAGTTGAGGTTGGCTACACCTTC. It specifies CASSSPQVEVGYTF.